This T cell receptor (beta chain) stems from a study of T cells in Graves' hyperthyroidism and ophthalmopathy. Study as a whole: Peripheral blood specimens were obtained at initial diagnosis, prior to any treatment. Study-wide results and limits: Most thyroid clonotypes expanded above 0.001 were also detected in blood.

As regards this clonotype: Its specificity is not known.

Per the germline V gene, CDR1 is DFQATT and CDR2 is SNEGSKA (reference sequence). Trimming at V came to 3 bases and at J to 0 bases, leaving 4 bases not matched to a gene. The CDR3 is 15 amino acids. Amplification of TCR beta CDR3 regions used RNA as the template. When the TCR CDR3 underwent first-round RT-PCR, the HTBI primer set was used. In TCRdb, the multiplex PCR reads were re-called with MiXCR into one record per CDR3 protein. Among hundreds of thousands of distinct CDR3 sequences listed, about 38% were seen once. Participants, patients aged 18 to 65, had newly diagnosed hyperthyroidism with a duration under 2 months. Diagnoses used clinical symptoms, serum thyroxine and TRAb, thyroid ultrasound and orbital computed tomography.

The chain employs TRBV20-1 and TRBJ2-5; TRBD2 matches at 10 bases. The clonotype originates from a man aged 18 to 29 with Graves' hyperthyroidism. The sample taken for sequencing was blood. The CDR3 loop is CSASPSGGYQETQYF. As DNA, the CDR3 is TGCAGTGCTAGCCCTAGCGGGGGATACCAAGAGACCCAGTACTTC.